The T cell receptor beta chain under discussion was sequenced for a study of blood T cells in healthy people across ages. General observations from the study: Long-lived donors carried more naive CD4+ cells and greater diversity than aged donors.

Notes on this clonotype: What it binds is unknown.

The CDR3 consists of 16 residues. Trimming cost V 3 bases and J 6 bases; bases outside gene matches: 7. CDR1 and CDR2 from the germline V gene are SGHNT and YENEEA. Primers used in a second PCR of roughly 6 to 12 cycles were a sample-barcoded 5' primer and a J-beta primer mix. Each cDNA molecule carried a tag from a template-switch adaptor that contained 12 random nucleotides. TCRdb itself ran the 5' RACE reads through MiXCR, one entry per CDR3 protein. The sample records about a million distinct CDR3 sequences, 40% to 60% being singletons. The chain is built from TRBV11-3 and TRBJ2-2, with 10 bases aligning to TRBD2. The sample comprised blood. The receptor was derived from a man aged 25-45 years in good health. The CDR3, as DNA: TGTGCCAGCAGCTTTGAGAACCTAGCGGGAGCCGGGGAGCTGTTTTTT. Translation: CASSFENLAGAGELFF.